This is a list of T cell receptor beta chains from one sample in a study of blood T cells in healthy people across ages. TCRdb re-called the 5' RACE reads through MiXCR, storing one row per CDR3 protein. Found here are hundreds of thousands of distinct CDR3 sequences, around 48% of them singletons; the top ten hold roughly 30%. Sequenced: blood. Receptor source: a woman aged 60-75 years in good health. Each CDR3 is given with its conserved first and last residue.

j_call v_call cdr3_aa
TRBJ2-7 TRBV18 CASSPPDRNPYEQYF
TRBJ2-1 TRBV9 CASSASGTNYNEQFF
TRBJ2-5 TRBV4-3 CASSQRLLFRRNEQYF
TRBJ1-3 TRBV7-2 CASRLQGAGGNTIYF
TRBJ2-7 TRBV6-6 CASISGSGGSYEQYF
TRBJ2-7 TRBV6-5 CASRTSATSYEQYF
TRBJ2-3 TRBV10-3 CAIMSPSTDTQYF
TRBJ2-2 TRBV15 CATSSKRTSGRKGELFF
TRBJ2-4 TRBV7-2 CASSPIKNIQYF
TRBJ2-1 TRBV6-2/TRBV6-3 CASSYYRSERELGYNEQFF
TRBJ1-5 TRBV6-5 CASSNRVREDQPQHF
TRBJ2-7 TRBV9 CASSVGYNEQYF
TRBJ2-7 TRBV7-2 CASSYDSPSYEQYF
TRBJ2-1 TRBV6-6 CASSSSGRGQRSEQFF
TRBJ1-2 TRBV5-1 CASTFGPGTVNYGYTF
TRBJ2-6 TRBV5-1 CASTPRRLSGTNVLTF
TRBJ2-7 TRBV9 CASSVEPGVPYEQYF
NA TRBV20-1 CSARDTPTSGRSYEQYF
TRBJ2-7 TRBV29-1 CSVVEGIRYEQYF
TRBJ2-1 TRBV7-2 CASSLRLTANEQFF
TRBJ2-1 TRBV30 CAWSPGLYYNEQFF
TRBJ1-2 TRBV3-1 CASSQDRERNYGYTF
NA TRBV5-1 CASSLWSSGAYEQYF
TRBJ2-3 TRBV29-1 CSVEDGRVDTQYF
TRBJ1-1 TRBV7-9 CASSFGPLNTEAFF
TRBJ1-4 TRBV27 CASSVGQPYSGDNEKLFF
TRBJ1-6 TRBV7-2 CASSLGQGLNSPLHF
TRBJ2-1 TRBV30 CAWSVKSSGSRRNEQFF
TRBJ2-7 TRBV6-5 CASSYRVWGSYEQYF
TRBJ2-5 TRBV28 CASSWAANFQETQYF
TRBJ1-4 TRBV20-1 CSASTSAEKLFF
TRBJ2-7 TRBV5-1 CASSLGMETSPQYF
TRBJ1-2 TRBV2 CARGAPGALNYGYTF
TRBJ1-1 TRBV4-2 CASSQSLGQGNTEAFF
TRBJ2-3 TRBV28 CASSLSTTQYF
TRBJ2-4 TRBV20-1 CSATYQGIAKNIQYF
TRBJ2-2 TRBV6-6 CANSDRGRDTGELFF
TRBJ2-4 TRBV29-1 CSVAWEKNIQYF
TRBJ1-1 TRBV28 CASRFRQAFF
TRBJ2-7 TRBV20-1 CSVLLAASYEQYF
TRBJ1-2 TRBV6-2/TRBV6-3 CASSDRVPGYYGYTF
TRBJ1-4 TRBV4-3 CASSQDTREGSSNEKLFF
TRBJ2-5 TRBV7-2 CASSVAGSKTQYF